A selection of T cell receptor beta chains follows, all from one sample in a study of blood T cell repertoires in COVID-19. Only in-frame clones appear in the TCRdb table, and some are missing; sequencing was by immunoSEQ multiplex PCR. The sample lists more than 250,000 clones; about 87% were seen once. Material: peripheral blood. The receptors here all came from a woman aged 25 to 45 with COVID-19, enrolled during active disease. Both conserved end residues are trimmed from each CDR3.

j_call: TRBJ2-1; v_call: TRBV19; cdr3_aa: ASSYTGGLYNEQF
j_call: TRBJ2-5; v_call: TRBV21-1; cdr3_aa: ASSGRGGCVVGQETQY
j_call: TRBJ1-1; v_call: TRBV6-5; cdr3_aa: ASSPSPTVTEAF
j_call: TRBJ1-5; v_call: TRBV5-6; cdr3_aa: ASSLGGADQLPQH
j_call: TRBJ2-5; v_call: TRBV29-1; cdr3_aa: SVVRELQETQY
j_call: TRBJ2-5; v_call: TRBV15; cdr3_aa: ATSRGTSGQQETQY
j_call: TRBJ2-3; v_call: TRBV30; cdr3_aa: AWRNLAGTDTQY
j_call: TRBJ1-4; v_call: TRBV5-1; cdr3_aa: ASSLTVATNEKLF
j_call: TRBJ1-2; v_call: TRBV6-5; cdr3_aa: ASSSLGGGGYGYT
j_call: TRBJ1-3; v_call: TRBV5-5; cdr3_aa: ASSLAGAFSGNTIY
j_call: TRBJ2-1; v_call: TRBV4-1; cdr3_aa: ASSQVMVRGHNNEQF
j_call: TRBJ1-1; v_call: TRBV29-1; cdr3_aa: SVWGQQDYEAF
j_call: TRBJ2-3; v_call: TRBV20-1; cdr3_aa: SAPADTQY
j_call: TRBJ2-1; v_call: TRBV2; cdr3_aa: AIRRRGGYNEQF
j_call: TRBJ1-1; v_call: TRBV15; cdr3_aa: ATSRKGGTEAF
j_call: TRBJ2-1; v_call: TRBV4-3; cdr3_aa: ASSQDYGNEQF
j_call: TRBJ1-2; v_call: TRBV27; cdr3_aa: ASSPQGYYGYT
j_call: TRBJ1-1; v_call: TRBV7-9; cdr3_aa: ASSHAFWDRHEAF
j_call: TRBJ1-1; v_call: TRBV7-2; cdr3_aa: ASSTRTKLNTEAF
j_call: TRBJ2-3; v_call: TRBV18; cdr3_aa: ASSPGAGGIAQY
j_call: TRBJ1-3; v_call: TRBV19; cdr3_aa: AVKGLRNTIY
j_call: TRBJ2-5; v_call: TRBV6-5; cdr3_aa: ASSYTGRGETQY
j_call: TRBJ1-2; v_call: TRBV28; cdr3_aa: ATTNRQRAGYT
j_call: TRBJ2-7; v_call: TRBV27; cdr3_aa: ASSRDSSYEQY
j_call: TRBJ1-2; v_call: TRBV7-6; cdr3_aa: ASSPGGAGYGYT
j_call: TRBJ1-2; v_call: TRBV4-1; cdr3_aa: ASTPSGGARYYGYT
j_call: TRBJ1-2; v_call: TRBV29-1; cdr3_aa: SVERGQGANYGYT
j_call: TRBJ1-2; v_call: TRBV20-1; cdr3_aa: SAPWRRGYT
j_call: TRBJ1-1; v_call: TRBV7-8; cdr3_aa: ASSLEAGENTEAF
j_call: TRBJ2-7; v_call: TRBV11-3; cdr3_aa: ASSLEGQRSEQY
j_call: TRBJ2-7; v_call: TRBV7-2; cdr3_aa: ASSLGNSHYYEQY
j_call: TRBJ2-7; v_call: TRBV7-9; cdr3_aa: ASSSRGPYEQY
j_call: TRBJ2-2; v_call: TRBV18; cdr3_aa: ASLPTSAGFNTGELF
j_call: TRBJ1-5; v_call: TRBV27; cdr3_aa: ASPEALVSQPQH
j_call: TRBJ1-1; v_call: TRBV19; cdr3_aa: ASRRGPTEAF
j_call: TRBJ1-3; v_call: TRBV6-5; cdr3_aa: ASNKDRTSGNTIY